This T cell receptor (beta chain) was captured in a study of cytomegalovirus exposure and HLA in healthy donors. Germline V gives CDR1 SGHKS, CDR2 YYEKEE (reference sequence). The CDR3 totals 14 residues. The V gene end was trimmed by 4 bases and the J gene end by 3 bases; junction bases not matched to a gene: 5. Points from the study as a whole: The authors confirmed in vitro that a few CMV-associated chains were specific for CMV antigens.

About this clone: Its antigen is currently unknown.

The PCR contained 60 Vbeta and 13 Jbeta primers. Method: immunoSEQ multiplex PCR; TCRdb's copy keeps in-frame clones and lacks some. The sample contains 140,000 to 150,000 clones, over 65% of which appear only once. The chain joins TRBV5-5 to TRBJ2-7; TRBD1 matches at 9 bases. The sequence derives from a man in his forties or fifties in good health and CMV-seropositive. Input material: PBMCs. DNA for the CDR3: TGTGCCAGCAGCCGACAGGGGGGGAACTACGAGCAGTACTTC. This translates into CASSRQGGNYEQYF.